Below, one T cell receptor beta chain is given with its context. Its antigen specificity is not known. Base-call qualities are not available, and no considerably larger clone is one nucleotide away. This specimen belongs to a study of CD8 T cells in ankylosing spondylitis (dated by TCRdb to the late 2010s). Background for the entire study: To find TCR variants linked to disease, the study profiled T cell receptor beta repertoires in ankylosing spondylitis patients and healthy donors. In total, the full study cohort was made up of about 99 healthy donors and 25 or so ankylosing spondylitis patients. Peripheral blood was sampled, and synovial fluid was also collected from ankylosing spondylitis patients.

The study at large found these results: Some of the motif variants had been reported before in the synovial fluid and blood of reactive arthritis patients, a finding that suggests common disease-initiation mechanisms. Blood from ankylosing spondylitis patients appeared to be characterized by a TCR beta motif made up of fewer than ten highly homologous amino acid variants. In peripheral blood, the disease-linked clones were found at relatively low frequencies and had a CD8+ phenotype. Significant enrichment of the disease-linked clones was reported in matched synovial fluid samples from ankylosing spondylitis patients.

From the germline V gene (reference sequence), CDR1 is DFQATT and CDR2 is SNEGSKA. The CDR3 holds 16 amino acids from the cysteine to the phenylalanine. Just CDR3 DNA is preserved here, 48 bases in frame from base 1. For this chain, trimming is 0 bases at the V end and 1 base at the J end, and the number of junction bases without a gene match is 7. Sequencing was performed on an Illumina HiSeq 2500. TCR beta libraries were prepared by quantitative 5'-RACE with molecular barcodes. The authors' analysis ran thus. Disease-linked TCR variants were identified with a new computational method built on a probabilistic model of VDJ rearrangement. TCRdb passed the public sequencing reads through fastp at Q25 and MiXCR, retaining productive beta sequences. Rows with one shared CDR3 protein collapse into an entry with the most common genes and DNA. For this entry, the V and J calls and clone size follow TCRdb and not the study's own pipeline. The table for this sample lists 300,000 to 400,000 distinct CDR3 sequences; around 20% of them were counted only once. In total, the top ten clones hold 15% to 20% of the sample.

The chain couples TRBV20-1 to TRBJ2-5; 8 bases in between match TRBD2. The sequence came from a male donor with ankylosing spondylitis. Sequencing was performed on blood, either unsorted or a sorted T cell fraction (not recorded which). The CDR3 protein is CSARDVKREPQETQYF. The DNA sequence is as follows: TGCAGTGCTAGAGATGTGAAGCGGGAGCCCCAAGAGACCCAGTACTTC.